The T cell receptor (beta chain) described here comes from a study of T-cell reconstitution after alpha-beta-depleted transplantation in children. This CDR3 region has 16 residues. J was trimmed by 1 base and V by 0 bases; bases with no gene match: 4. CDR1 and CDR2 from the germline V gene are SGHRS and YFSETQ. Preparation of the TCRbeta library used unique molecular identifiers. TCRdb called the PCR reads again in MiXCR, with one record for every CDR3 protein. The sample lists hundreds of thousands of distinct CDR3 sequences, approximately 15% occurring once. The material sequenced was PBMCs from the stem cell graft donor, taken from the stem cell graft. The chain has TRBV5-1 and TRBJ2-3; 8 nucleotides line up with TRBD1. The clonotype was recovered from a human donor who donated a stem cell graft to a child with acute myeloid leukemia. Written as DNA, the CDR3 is TGCGCCAGCAGCTTGGCCCAGGGGGCTGGCACAGATACGCAGTATTTT. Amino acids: CASSLAQGAGTDTQYF.